The entry below describes one T cell receptor beta chain. The CDR3 totals 16 residues. Germline V lookup: CDR1 SGHTA, CDR2 FQGNSA. The junction had 11 bases not matched to a gene; V was cut back by 6 bases and J by 4 bases. This record belongs to a study of blood T cell repertoires in COVID-19. Here immunoSEQ multiplex PCR was the method, and the copy in TCRdb shows in-frame clones only, minus some. The sample has 200,000 to 250,000 clones, roughly 89% seen once; the top ten hold around 6.9%. The clonotype comes from a man between 60 and 75 years old who had recovered from COVID-19. The sample was peripheral blood. The J gene is TRBJ2-2, the V gene TRBV7-2; 7 nucleotides agree with TRBD1. Written as DNA, the CDR3 is TGTGCCAGCAGAGGTCCTGGGACAGCACCCACCGGGGAGCTGTTTTTT. Protein sequence: CASRGPGTAPTGELFF.